This TCR beta chain emerged from a study of blood T cell repertoires in COVID-19. The germline V gene has CDR1 SGHVS and CDR2 FNYEAQ. The ends were cut back, 1 base at V and 1 base at J, with 11 bases in the middle. CDR3 size: 16 residues. Measured with immunoSEQ multiplex PCR; TCRdb has only the in-frame clones, and not every one. The profile shows roughly 25,000 clones, 90% of them singletons. Sequencing used peripheral blood. This sequence originates from a man aged 70 or older with acute or convalescent COVID-19. The chain is built from TRBV7-6 and TRBJ2-1; D may be TRBD1 (6 bases). The CDR3 loop reads CASSLVGTQSYNEQFF. Written as DNA, the CDR3 is TGTGCCAGCAGCTTAGTCGGGACACAGTCCTACAATGAGCAGTTCTTC.